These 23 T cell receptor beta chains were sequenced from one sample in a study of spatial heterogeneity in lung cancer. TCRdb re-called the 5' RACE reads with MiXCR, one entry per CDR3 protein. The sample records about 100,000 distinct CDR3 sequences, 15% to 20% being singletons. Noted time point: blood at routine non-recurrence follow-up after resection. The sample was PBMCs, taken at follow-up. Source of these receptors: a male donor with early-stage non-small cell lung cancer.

This CDR3 is CSARDGGGFSNQPQHF. CDR3 DNA sequence: TGCAGTGCTAGAGATGGAGGGGGATTTAGCAATCAGCCCCAGCATTTT. The chain employs TRBV20-1 and TRBJ1-5; possibly TRBD1 for D (6 bases). The CDR3 runs to 16 residues. V was cut by 0 bases and J by 0 bases, with 12 bases left in between. Germline loops: CDR1 DFQATT, CDR2 SNEGSKA (reference sequence).

CDR3 sequence (DNA): TGTGCCAGCAGTTTAAGGATTGGGGTAGGGACAGATACGCAGTATTTT. It encodes CASSLRIGVGTDTQYF. V is TRBV28 and J is TRBJ2-3, with D unresolved. CDR3 length: 16 residues. Deletions cut 2 bases from V and 3 bases from J, with 15 bases between. The V gene's germline CDR1 is MDHEN and CDR2 SYDVKM. The full variable domain, completed using reference TRBV28 and TRBJ2-3, is DVKVTQSSRYLVKRTGEKVFLECVQDMDHENMFWYRQDPGLGLRLIYFSYDVKMKEKGDIPEGYSVSREKKERFSLILESASTNQTSMYLCASSLRIGVGTDTQYFGPGTRLTVL.

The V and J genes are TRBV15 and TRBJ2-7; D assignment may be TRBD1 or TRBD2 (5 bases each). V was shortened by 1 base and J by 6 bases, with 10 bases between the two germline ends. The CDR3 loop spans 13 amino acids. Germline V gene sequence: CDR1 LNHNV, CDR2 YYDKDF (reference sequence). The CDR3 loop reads CATSRVLGTEQYF. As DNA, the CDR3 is TGTGCCACCAGCAGAGTTTTGGGGACCGAGCAGTACTTC.

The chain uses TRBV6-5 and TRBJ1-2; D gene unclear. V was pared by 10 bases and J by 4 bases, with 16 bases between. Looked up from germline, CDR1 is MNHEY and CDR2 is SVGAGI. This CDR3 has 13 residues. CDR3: CAIARGVGYGYTF. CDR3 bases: TGTGCCATCGCACGTGGGGTCGGCTATGGCTACACCTTC.

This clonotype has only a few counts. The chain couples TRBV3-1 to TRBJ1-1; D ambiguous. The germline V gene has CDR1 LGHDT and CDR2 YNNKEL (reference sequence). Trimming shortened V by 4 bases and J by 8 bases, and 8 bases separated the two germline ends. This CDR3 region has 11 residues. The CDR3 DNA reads TGTGCCAGCAGCCTGAAGGCCGAAGCTTTCTTT. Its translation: CASSLKAEAFF.

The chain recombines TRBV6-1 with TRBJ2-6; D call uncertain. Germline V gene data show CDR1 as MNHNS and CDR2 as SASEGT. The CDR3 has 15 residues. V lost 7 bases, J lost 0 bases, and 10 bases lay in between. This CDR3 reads CASNDRSSGANVLTF. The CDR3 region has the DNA TGTGCCAGCAATGACCGAAGCTCTGGGGCCAACGTCCTGACTTTC.

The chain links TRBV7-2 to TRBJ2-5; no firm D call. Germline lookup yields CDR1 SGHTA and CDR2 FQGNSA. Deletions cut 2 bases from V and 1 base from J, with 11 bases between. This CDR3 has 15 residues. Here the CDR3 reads CASSLTRLSQETQYF. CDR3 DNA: TGTGCCAGCAGCTTAACCCGATTAAGCCAAGAGACCCAGTACTTC.

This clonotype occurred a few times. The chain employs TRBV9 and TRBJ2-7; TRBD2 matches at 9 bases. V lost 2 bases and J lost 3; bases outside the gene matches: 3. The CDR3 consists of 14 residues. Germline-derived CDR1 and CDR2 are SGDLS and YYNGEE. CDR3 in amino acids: CASSVSTSGYEQYF. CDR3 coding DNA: TGTGCCAGCAGCGTGTCGACTAGCGGCTACGAGCAGTACTTC.

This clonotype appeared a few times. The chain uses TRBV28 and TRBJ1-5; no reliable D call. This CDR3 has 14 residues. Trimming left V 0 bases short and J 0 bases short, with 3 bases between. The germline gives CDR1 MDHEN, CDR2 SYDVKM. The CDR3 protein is CASSLWVSNQPQHF. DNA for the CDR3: TGTGCCAGCAGTTTATGGGTTAGCAATCAGCCCCAGCATTTT.

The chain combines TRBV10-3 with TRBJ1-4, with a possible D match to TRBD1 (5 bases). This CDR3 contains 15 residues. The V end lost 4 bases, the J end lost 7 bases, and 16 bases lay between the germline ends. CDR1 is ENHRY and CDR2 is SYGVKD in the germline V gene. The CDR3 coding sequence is TGTGCCATCAGTGGACAGCTCTTAGGGCGTGAAAAACTGTTTTTT. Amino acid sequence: CAISGQLLGREKLFF.

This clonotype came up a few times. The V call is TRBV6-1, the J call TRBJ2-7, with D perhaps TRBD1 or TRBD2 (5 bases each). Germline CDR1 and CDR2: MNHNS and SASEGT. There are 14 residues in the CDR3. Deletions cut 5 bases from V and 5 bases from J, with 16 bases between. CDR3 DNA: TGTGCCAGCAGTAGGGACCCCCGGCAAGACGAGCAGTACGTC. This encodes CASSRDPRQDEQYV.

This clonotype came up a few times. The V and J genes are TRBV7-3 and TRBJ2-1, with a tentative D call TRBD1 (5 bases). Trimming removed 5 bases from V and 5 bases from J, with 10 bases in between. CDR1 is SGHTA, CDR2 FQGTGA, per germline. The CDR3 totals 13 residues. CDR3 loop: CASSPGMNNEQFF. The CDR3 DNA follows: TGTGCCAGCAGCCCAGGGATGAACAATGAGCAGTTCTTC.

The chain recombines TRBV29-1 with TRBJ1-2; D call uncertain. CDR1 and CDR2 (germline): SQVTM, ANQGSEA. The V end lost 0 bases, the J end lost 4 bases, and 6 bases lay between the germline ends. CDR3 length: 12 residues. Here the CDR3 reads CSVEELFYGYTF. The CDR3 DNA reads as TGCAGCGTTGAAGAGCTTTTCTATGGCTACACCTTC.

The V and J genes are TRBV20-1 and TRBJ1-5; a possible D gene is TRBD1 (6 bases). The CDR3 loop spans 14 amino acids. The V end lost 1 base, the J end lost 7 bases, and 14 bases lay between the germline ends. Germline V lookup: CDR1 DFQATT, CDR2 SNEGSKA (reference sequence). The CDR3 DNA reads TGCAGTGCTAGAGGAGAACAGGGAGGGCAGCCCCAGCATTTT. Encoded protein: CSARGEQGGQPQHF.

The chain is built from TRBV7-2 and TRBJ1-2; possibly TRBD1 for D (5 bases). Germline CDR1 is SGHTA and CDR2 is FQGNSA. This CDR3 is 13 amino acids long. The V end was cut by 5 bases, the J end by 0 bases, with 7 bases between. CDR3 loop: CASSLDTNYGYTF. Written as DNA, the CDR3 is TGTGCCAGCAGCCTGGACACTAACTATGGCTACACCTTC.

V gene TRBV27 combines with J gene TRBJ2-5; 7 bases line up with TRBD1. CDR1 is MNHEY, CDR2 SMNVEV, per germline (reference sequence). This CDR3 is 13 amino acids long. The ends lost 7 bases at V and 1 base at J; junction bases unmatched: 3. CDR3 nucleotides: TGTGCCAGCATGGGGGACAGCCAAGAGACCCAGTACTTC. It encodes CASMGDSQETQYF.

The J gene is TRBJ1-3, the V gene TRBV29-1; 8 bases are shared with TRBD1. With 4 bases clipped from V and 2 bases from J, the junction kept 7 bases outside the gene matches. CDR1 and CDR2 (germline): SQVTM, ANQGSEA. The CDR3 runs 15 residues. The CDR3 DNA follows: TGCAGCGTTGGGACAGGGTCCGTTACTGGAAACACCATATATTTT. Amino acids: CSVGTGSVTGNTIYF.

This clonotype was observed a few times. CDR3 protein: CASSAQTGGNTEAFF. The CDR3 DNA is TGTGCCAGCAGTGCCCAGACAGGGGGGAACACTGAAGCTTTCTTT. The chain employs TRBV12-3 or TRBV12-4 and TRBJ1-1, with TRBD1 matching 9 bases. This CDR3 is built from 15 residues. The V and J ends lost 5 bases and 1 base, in that order; junction bases with no gene match: 5.

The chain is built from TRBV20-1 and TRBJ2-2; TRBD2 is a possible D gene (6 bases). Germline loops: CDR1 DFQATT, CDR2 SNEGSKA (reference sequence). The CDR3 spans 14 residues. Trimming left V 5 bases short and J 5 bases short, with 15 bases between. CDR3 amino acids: CSARRGGGTGELFF. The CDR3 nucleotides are TGCAGTGCTCGGCGGGGAGGAGGGACCGGGGAGCTGTTTTTT.

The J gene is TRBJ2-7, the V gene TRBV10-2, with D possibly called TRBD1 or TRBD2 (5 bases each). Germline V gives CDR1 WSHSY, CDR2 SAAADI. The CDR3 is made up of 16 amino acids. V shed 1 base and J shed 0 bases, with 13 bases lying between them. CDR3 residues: CASSEFMAGSSYEQYV. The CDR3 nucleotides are TGCGCCAGCAGTGAGTTTATGGCAGGGAGCTCCTACGAGCAGTACGTC.

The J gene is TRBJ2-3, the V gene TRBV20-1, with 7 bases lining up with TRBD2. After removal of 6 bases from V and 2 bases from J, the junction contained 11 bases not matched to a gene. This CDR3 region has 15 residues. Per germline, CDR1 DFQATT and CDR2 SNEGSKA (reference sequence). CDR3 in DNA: TGCAGTGCCCAGCGGGGTAGCGGAGCCACAGATACGCAGTATTTT. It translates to CSAQRGSGATDTQYF.

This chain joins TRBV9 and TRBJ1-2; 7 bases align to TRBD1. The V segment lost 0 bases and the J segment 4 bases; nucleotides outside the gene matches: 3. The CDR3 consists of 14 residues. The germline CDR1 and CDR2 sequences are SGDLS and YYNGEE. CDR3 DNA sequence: TGTGCCAGCAGCGTAGAGGGGGCTGGCTATGGCTACACCTTC. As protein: CASSVEGAGYGYTF.

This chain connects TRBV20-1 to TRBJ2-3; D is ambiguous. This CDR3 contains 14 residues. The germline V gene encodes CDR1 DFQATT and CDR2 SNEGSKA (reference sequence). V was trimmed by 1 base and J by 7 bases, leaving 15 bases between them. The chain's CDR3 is CSARGGSSANTQYF. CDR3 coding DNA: TGCAGTGCTAGAGGAGGCTCCTCCGCCAATACGCAGTATTTT.